The present entry profiles one TCR beta chain with its context. As yet, its antigen is unknown. The data belong to a study of regulatory T cells in long-lasting Graves disease. Study observations and caveats: Patients with persistent disease showed a bias toward TRBV28, TRBJ1-2 and TRBJ2-5.

Germline CDR1 is LGHNA and CDR2 is YNFKEQ. The ends were cut back, 0 bases at V and 3 bases at J, with 9 bases in the middle. The CDR3 consists of 14 residues. Relying on iRepertoire HTBI primers and Arm-PCR of CDR3 regions, the team built TCR beta libraries. In the original analysis: Spanning all samples, the identified segments comprised 60 to 70 TRBV and approximately 14 TRBJ. TCRdb re-derived calls from the multiplex PCR reads in MiXCR, one entry per CDR3 protein. For this entry, the V and J calls and clone size follow TCRdb and not the study's own pipeline. This repertoire shows around 450,000 distinct CDR3 sequences, under 15% found once; its top ten account for 16%. Described time point: newly diagnosed GD, antithyroid drugs for less than 3 months. The authors made the TCR library using RNA they extracted from PBMCs. In addition, the sample was reused for a study of T cells in Graves' hyperthyroidism and ophthalmopathy. This second report adds: Primed by the HTBI set, a first-round RT-PCR was run on the TCR CDR3.

The origin of this receptor is a woman in her twenties or thirties with Graves disease. The sample in question was peripheral blood mononuclear cells (PBMCs), obtained at new diagnosis, from a patient treated with antithyroid drugs. The rearrangement uses TRBV4-2 and TRBJ2-7; D is uncertain. CDR3 in amino acids: CASSQDAQYYEQYF. The CDR3 nucleotides are TGTGCCAGCAGCCAAGACGCACAGTACTACGAGCAGTACTTC.